A selection of T cell receptor beta chains follows, all from one sample in a study of a mutant IDH1 vaccine in newly diagnosed glioma. Their specific antigens are unknown. The table came from immunoSEQ multiplex PCR; TCRdb's copy has only in-frame clones and leaves some out. The sample yields about 60,000 clones, roughly nine tenths seen once. The sample was PBMCs, taken from a glioma patient whose treatment included an IDH1 peptide vaccine. These receptors came from a man aged 40-49 years with glioma. Both conserved end residues are part of each CDR3. The D gene is left open where the match is weak. Where a row states a size, it is once, few, many or the class of an expanded clone; other rows omit it.

v_call,j_call,clone_size,d_call,cdr3_aa,cdr3_nt
TRBV19,TRBJ1-5,.,.,CASPQEGGDNQPQHF,TGTGCCAGTCCTCAAGAGGGGGGTGACAATCAGCCCCAGCATTTT
TRBV19,TRBJ1-1,.,TRBD1,CASRDRGRYTEAFF,TGTGCCAGTAGGGACAGGGGGCGGTACACTGAAGCTTTCTTT
TRBV4-2,TRBJ2-3,.,TRBD2,CASSPSGRTDTQYF,TGTGCCAGCAGCCCTAGCGGCCGCACAGATACGCAGTATTTT
TRBV18,TRBJ1-4,.,.,CASSPLREGEKLFF,TGTGCCAGCTCACCCCTGAGGGAGGGGGAAAAACTGTTTTTT
TRBV25-1,TRBJ2-7,.,.,CASSEFAGTYEQYF,TGTGCCAGCAGTGAATTCGCCGGCACCTACGAGCAGTACTTC
TRBV4-1,TRBJ2-5,.,.,CASSHGYRNQETQYF,TGCGCCAGCAGCCATGGTTACAGGAACCAAGAGACCCAGTACTTC
TRBV5-4,TRBJ2-5,.,.,CASSLELGQGRETQYF,TGTGCCAGCAGCTTGGAACTGGGCCAGGGAAGGGAGACCCAGTACTTC
TRBV29-1,TRBJ2-1,.,.,CSVEVGFF,TGCAGCGTTGAGGTAGGGTTCTTC
TRBV6-4,TRBJ1-5,.,.,CASSPQGYGNQPQHF,TGTGCCAGCAGCCCACAGGGATACGGCAATCAGCCCCAGCATTTT
TRBV7-9,TRBJ2-7,.,TRBD1,CASSISTGVTQYF,TGTGCCAGCAGCATCTCAACAGGGGTCACGCAGTACTTC
TRBV5-1,TRBJ2-5,.,TRBD2,CASHEAGAETQYF,TGCGCCAGCCACGAAGCGGGAGCAGAGACCCAGTACTTC
TRBV5-1,TRBJ2-1,.,.,CASREPVPTHNHEQFF,TGCGCCAGCAGAGAACCGGTACCCACACACAATCATGAGCAGTTCTTC
TRBV5-4,TRBJ2-6,.,.,CASSLGRSSSGANVLTF,TGTGCCAGCAGCTTGGGTAGATCCTCCTCTGGGGCCAACGTCCTGACTTTC
TRBV9,TRBJ2-2,once,.,CASSRWRGPNTGELFF,TGTGCCAGCAGCCGGTGGAGGGGCCCGAACACCGGGGAGCTGTTTTTT
TRBV2,TRBJ2-7,.,.,CASSDWRGTSYEQYF,TGTGCCAGCAGTGATTGGCGGGGGACATCCTACGAGCAGTACTTC
TRBV5-6,TRBJ2-2,.,TRBD2,CASSLGSSGSFVTGELFF,TGTGCCAGCAGCTTGGGAAGTAGCGGGAGCTTCGTCACCGGGGAGCTGTTTTTT
TRBV15,TRBJ2-7,.,.,CATSRVGALSYEQYF,TGTGCCACCAGCAGAGTGGGGGCCCTCTCCTACGAGCAGTACTTC
TRBV6-4,TRBJ1-2,.,.,CASSDSPDNYGYTF,TGTGCCAGCAGTGACTCGCCTGATAACTATGGCTACACCTTC
TRBV6-5,TRBJ2-7,.,.,CAAGRTLGREQYF,TGTGCCGCCGGAAGGACGCTAGGGAGGGAGCAGTACTTC
TRBV4-2,TRBJ2-7,.,TRBD2,CASSRNREASYEQYF,TGTGCCAGCAGCCGCAACCGGGAGGCCTCCTACGAGCAGTACTTC
TRBV5-4,TRBJ2-3,.,TRBD2,CAGMLAGGGDTQYF,TGTGCCGGAATGCTAGCGGGAGGTGGGGATACGCAGTATTTT
TRBV4-1,TRBJ1-4,.,.,CASSQDHGSEKLFF,TGCGCCAGCAGCCAAGATCACGGTAGTGAAAAACTGTTTTTT